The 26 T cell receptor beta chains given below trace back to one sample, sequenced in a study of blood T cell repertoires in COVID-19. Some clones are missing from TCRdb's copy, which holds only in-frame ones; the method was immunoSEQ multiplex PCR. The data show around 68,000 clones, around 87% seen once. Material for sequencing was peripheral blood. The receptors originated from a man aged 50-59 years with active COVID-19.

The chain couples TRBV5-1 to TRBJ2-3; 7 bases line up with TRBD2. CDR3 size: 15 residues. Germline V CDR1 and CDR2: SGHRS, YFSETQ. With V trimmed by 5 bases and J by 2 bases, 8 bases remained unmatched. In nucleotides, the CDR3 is TGCGCCAGCAGGTCTCGAGCGGGGAACACAGATACGCAGTATTTT. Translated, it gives CASRSRAGNTDTQYF.

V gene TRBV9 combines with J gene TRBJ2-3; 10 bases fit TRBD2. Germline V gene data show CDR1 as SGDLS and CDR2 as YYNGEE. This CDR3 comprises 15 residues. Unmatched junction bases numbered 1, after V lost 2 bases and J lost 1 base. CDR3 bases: TGTGCCAGCAGCGTTACTAGCGGGGGCACAGATACGCAGTATTTT. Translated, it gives CASSVTSGGTDTQYF. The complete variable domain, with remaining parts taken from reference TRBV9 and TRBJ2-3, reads DSGVTQTPKHLITATGQRVTLRCSPRSGDLSVYWYQQSLDQGLQFLIQYYNGEERAKGNILERFSAQQFPDLHSELNLSSLELGDSALYFCASSVTSGGTDTQYFGPGTRLTVL.

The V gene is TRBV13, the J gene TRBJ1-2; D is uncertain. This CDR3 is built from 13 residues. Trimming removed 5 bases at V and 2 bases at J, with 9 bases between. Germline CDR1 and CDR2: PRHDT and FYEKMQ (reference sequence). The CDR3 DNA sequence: TGTGCCAGCAGCCAAACAGACAACTATGGCTACACCTTC. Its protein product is CASSQTDNYGYTF. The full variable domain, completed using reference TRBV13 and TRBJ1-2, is AAGVIQSPRHLIKEKRETATLKCYPIPRHDTVYWYQQGPGQDPQFLISFYEKMQSDKGSIPDRFSAQQFSDYHSELNMSSLELGDSALYFCASSQTDNYGYTFGSGTRLTVV.

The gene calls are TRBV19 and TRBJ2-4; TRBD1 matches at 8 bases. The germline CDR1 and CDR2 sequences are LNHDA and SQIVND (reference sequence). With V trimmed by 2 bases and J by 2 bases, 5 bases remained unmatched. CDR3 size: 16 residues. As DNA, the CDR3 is TGTGCCAGTAGTATAATGGCAGGGGGCTCCAAAAACATTCAGTACTTC. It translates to CASSIMAGGSKNIQYF.

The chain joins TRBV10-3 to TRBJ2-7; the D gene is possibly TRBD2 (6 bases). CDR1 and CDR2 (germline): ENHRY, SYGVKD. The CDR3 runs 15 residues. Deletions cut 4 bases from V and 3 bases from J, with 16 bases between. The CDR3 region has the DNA TGTGCCATCAGTGCTTCGGGGGACCTTTTCTACGAGCAGTACTTC. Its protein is CAISASGDLFYEQYF.

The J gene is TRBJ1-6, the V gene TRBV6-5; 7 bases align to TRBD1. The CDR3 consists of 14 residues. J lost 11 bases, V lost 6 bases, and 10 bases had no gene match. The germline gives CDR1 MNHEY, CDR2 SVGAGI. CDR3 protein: CASRPGQAGAPLHF. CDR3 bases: TGTGCCAGCAGGCCAGGACAGGCCGGCGCACCCCTCCACTTT.

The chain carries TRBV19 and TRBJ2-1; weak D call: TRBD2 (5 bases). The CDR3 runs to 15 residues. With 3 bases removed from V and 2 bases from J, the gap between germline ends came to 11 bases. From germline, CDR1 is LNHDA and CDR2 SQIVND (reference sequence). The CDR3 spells CASSIGSGTYNEQFF. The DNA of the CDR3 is TGTGCCAGTAGTATCGGCTCCGGGACCTACAATGAGCAGTTCTTC.

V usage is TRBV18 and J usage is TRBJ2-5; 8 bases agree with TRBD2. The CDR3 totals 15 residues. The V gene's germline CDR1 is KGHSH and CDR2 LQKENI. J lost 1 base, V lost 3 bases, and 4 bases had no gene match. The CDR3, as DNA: TGTGCCAGCTCACCTGTAGCGGGGTTCCAAGAGACCCAGTACTTC. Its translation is CASSPVAGFQETQYF.

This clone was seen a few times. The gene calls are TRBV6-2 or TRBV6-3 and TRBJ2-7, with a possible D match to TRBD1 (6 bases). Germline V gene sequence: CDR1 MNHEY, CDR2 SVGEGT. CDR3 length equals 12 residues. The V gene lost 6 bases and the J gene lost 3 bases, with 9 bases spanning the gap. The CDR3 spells CASSLQGYEQYF. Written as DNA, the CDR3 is TGTGCCAGCAGCCTACAGGGCTACGAGCAGTACTTC.

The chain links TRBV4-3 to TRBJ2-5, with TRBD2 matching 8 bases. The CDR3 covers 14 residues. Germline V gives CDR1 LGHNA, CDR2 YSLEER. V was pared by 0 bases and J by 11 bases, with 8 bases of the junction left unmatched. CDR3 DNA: TGCGCCAGCAGCCAAGAACGGGGGGGCCGTGAACAGTACTTC. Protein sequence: CASSQERGGREQYF.

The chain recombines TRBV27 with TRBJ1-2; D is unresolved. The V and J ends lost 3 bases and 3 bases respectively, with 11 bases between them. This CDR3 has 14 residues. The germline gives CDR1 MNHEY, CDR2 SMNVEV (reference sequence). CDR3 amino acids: CASSFPSRYYGYTF. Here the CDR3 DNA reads TGTGCCAGCAGTTTCCCTAGCCGATACTATGGCTACACCTTC.

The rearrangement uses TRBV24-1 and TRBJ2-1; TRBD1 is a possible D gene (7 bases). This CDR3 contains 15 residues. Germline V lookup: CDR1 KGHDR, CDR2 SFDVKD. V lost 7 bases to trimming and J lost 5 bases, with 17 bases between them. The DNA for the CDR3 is TGTGCCACCAGCTCCAGGGGGGTAGGGAACAATGAGCAGTTCTTC. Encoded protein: CATSSRGVGNNEQFF.

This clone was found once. The CDR3 DNA follows: TGTGCCACCAGTGACCGGACAGGGGGCACAGATACGCAGTATTTT. Its translation: CATSDRTGGTDTQYF. This sequence joins TRBV24-1 and TRBJ2-3, with 9 bases lining up with TRBD1. The CDR3 is 15 amino acids. J lost 1 base, V lost 4 bases, and 2 bases had no gene match. Germline lookup yields CDR1 KGHDR and CDR2 SFDVKD.

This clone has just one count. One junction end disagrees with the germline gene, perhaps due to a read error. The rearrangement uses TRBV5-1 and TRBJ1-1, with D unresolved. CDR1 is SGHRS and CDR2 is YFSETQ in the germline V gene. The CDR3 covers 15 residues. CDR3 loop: CASSLGGHGKTEAFF. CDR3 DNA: TGCGCCAGCAGTTTGGGCGGGCACGGGAAGACTGAAGCTTTCTTT.

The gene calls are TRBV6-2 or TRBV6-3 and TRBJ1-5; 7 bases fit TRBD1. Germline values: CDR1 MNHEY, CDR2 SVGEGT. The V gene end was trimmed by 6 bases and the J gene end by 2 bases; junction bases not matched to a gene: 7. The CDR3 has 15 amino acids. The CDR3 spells CASSPQGVGNQPQHF. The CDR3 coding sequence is TGTGCCAGCAGCCCCCAGGGGGTGGGCAATCAGCCCCAGCATTTT.

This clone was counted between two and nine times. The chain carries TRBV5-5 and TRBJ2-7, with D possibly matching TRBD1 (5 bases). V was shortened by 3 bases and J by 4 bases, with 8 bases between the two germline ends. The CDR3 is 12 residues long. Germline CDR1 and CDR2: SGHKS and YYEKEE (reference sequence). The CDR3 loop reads CASSSDTYEQYF. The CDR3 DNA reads TGTGCCAGCAGCTCGGACACTTACGAGCAGTACTTC.

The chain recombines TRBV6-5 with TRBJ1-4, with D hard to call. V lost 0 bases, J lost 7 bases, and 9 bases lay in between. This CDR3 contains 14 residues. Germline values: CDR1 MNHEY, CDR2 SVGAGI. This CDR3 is CASSYSQESEKLFF. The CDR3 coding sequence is TGTGCCAGCAGTTACTCCCAGGAAAGTGAAAAACTGTTTTTT.

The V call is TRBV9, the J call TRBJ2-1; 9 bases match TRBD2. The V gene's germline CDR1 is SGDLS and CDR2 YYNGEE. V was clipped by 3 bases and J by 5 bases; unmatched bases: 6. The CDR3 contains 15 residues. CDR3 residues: CASSEVSGGHNEQFF. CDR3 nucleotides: TGTGCCAGCAGCGAAGTTAGCGGGGGCCACAATGAGCAGTTCTTC.

CDR3 coding DNA: TGTGCCAGCTTCGCCCGACAGGGAGACTATGGCTACACCTTC. Encoded protein: CASFARQGDYGYTF. The chain has TRBV18 and TRBJ1-2; 7 nucleotides agree with TRBD1. Germline assignment: CDR1 KGHSH and CDR2 LQKENI. This CDR3 has 14 residues. Trimming removed 7 bases from V and 3 bases from J; junction bases left unmatched: 8. Supplemented by reference TRBV18 and TRBJ1-2, the full variable domain reads NAGVMQNPRHLVRRRGQEARLRCSPMKGHSHVYWYRQLPEEGLKFMVYLQKENIIDESGMPKERFSAEFPKEGPSILRIQQVVRGDSAAYFCASFARQGDYGYTFGSGTRLTVV.

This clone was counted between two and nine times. In DNA form, the CDR3 reads TGTGCCTGTTCTTGGGGGGATAGCAATCAGCCCCAGCATTTT. It translates to CACSWGDSNQPQHF. The chain couples TRBV30 to TRBJ1-5, with D perhaps matching TRBD1 (5 bases). Germline CDR1 GTSNPN, CDR2 SVGIG (reference sequence). The CDR3 is 14 residues long. V was trimmed by 6 bases and J by 0 bases, leaving 12 bases between them.

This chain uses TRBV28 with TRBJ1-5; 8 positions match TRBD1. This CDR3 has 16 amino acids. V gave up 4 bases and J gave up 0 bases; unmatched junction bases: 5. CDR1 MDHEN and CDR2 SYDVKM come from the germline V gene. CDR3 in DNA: TGTGCCAGCAGTTACGGACAGGGTGGTAGCAATCAGCCCCAGCATTTT. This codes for CASSYGQGGSNQPQHF. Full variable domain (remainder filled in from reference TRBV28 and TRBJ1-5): DVKVTQSSRYLVKRTGEKVFLECVQDMDHENMFWYRQDPGLGLRLIYFSYDVKMKEKGDIPEGYSVSREKKERFSLILESASTNQTSMYLCASSYGQGGSNQPQHFGDGTRLSIL.

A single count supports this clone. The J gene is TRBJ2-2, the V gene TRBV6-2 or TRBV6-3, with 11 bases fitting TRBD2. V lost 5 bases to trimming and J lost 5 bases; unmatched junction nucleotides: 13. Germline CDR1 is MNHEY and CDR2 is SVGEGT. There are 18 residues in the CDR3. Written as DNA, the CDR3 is TGTGCCAGCAGTGCAGATCTCCTAGCGGGAGGTTTGACCGGGGAGCTGTTTTTT. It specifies CASSADLLAGGLTGELFF.

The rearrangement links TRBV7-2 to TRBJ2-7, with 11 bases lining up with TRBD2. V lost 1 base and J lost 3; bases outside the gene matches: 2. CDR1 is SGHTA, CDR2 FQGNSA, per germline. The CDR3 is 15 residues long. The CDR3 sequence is CASSLDSGGGYEQYF. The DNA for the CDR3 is TGTGCCAGCAGCTTAGATAGCGGGGGGGGCTACGAGCAGTACTTC.

CDR3 residues: CASSFESSGSRNEQFF. CDR3 nucleotide sequence: TGCGCCAGCAGCTTTGAGAGTAGCGGGAGTCGTAATGAGCAGTTCTTC. The rearrangement joins TRBV5-1 to TRBJ2-1; 9 bases line up with TRBD2. The V segment lost 2 bases and the J segment 7 bases; nucleotides outside the gene matches: 10. The V gene's germline CDR1 is SGHRS and CDR2 YFSETQ. This CDR3 is built from 16 residues.

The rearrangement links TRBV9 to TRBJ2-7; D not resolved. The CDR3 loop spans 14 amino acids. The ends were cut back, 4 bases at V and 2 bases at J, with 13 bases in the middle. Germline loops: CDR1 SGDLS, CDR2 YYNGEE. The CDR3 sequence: CASSRSGTTYEQYF. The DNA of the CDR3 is TGTGCCAGCAGCCGCAGTGGCACCACCTACGAGCAGTACTTC.

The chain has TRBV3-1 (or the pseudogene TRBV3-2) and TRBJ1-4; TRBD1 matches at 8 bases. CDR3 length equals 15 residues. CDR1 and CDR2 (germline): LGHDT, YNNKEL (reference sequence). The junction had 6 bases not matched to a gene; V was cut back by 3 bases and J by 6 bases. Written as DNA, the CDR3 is TGTGCCAGCAGCCACCGCAGGGGGCGCGATGAAAAACTGTTTTTT. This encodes CASSHRRGRDEKLFF.